Following are 6 T cell receptor beta chains from one sample sequenced in a study of blood T cells in healthy people across ages. A second PCR, run for about 6 to 11 cycles, used a sample-barcoded 5' primer plus a J-beta primer mix. TCRdb re-called the 5' RACE reads with MiXCR, one entry per CDR3 protein. Found here are about 1.4 million distinct CDR3 sequences, approximately 63% of them singletons; the top ten hold roughly 7%. The specimen was blood. These receptor sequences come from a man between 18 and 29 years old in good health.

This clonotype occurred a few times. The chain recombines TRBV2 with TRBJ2-1; D remains unclear. Germline lookup yields CDR1 SNHLY and CDR2 FYNNEI. V was shortened by 7 bases and J by 2 bases, with 12 bases between the two germline ends. This CDR3 has 14 amino acids. CDR3 sequence (DNA): TGTGCCAGCATACGGAGCGCGGCCTACAATGAGCAGTTCTTC. Protein: CASIRSAAYNEQFF.

The chain recombines TRBV6-1 with TRBJ1-2; D is ambiguous. This CDR3 spans 14 amino acids. From germline, CDR1 is MNHNS and CDR2 SASEGT. V was trimmed by 10 bases and J by 6 bases, leaving 21 bases between them. The CDR3 nucleotides read TGTGCCATCAAAGTGGACTTCTCGGACGATGGCTACACCTTC. Its translation: CAIKVDFSDDGYTF.

The chain employs TRBV11-3 and TRBJ2-7, with D perhaps TRBD2 (5 bases). This CDR3 has 13 amino acids. The ends were cut back, 1 base at V and 9 bases at J, with 13 bases in the middle. Germline CDR1 and CDR2: SGHNT and YENEEA. The CDR3 loop is CASSLVPRGTQYF. CDR3 sequence (DNA): TGTGCCAGCAGCTTAGTGCCCCGGGGAACGCAGTACTTC.

The CDR3 loop reads CATSDVTSPGEQFF. The CDR3 DNA reads as TGTGCCACCAGTGATGTGACAAGCCCTGGTGAGCAGTTCTTC. This rearrangement joins TRBV24-1 to TRBJ2-1; D unclear. Trimming took off 3 bases at V and 9 bases at J, with 14 bases between the two ends. Germline V gives CDR1 KGHDR, CDR2 SFDVKD. CDR3 length equals 14 residues.

As to this clonotype: The junction does not match germline at one end; this may be a read error. This chain joins TRBV30 and TRBJ2-1; 8 nucleotides line up with TRBD2. This CDR3 has 14 amino acids. Germline assignment: CDR1 GTSNPN and CDR2 SVGIG (reference sequence). CDR3 loop: CAWRGGLVRHEKFF. CDR3 nucleotide sequence: TGTGCCTGGAGAGGGGGACTAGTTCGCCATGAGAAGTTCTTC.

The chain carries TRBV7-2 and TRBJ2-2; D remains unclear. This CDR3 is built from 14 residues. V lost 7 bases and J 2 bases, leaving 11 bases between the germline ends. CDR1 and CDR2 from the germline V gene are SGHTA and FQGNSA. CDR3 in amino acids: CASTPGPNTGELFF. The CDR3 coding sequence is TGTGCCAGCACCCCTGGGCCCAACACCGGGGAGCTGTTTTTT.